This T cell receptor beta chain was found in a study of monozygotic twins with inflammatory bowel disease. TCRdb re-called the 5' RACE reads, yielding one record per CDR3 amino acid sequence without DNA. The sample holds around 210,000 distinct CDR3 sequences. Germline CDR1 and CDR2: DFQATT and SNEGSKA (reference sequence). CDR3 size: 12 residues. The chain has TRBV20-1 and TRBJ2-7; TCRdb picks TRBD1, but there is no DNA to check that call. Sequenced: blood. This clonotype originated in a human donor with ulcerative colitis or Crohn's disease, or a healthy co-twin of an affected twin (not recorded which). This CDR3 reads CSAGDRSYEQYF.